This T cell receptor beta chain was documented in a study of OX40 agonist ivuxolimab in advanced cancers. Produced via immunoSEQ multiplex PCR; TCRdb's table is partial and in-frame only. This table holds approximately 50,000 clones, 82% found once. A note on this clone: Its antigen remains unidentified.

Broader study findings: Among T cells, CD8+ cells averaged more expanded clones than CD4+ cells. Antigen specificity was not determined for the expanded peripheral T cells.

Patients had blood sampled at baseline and again on cycle 4 day 1 and cycle 7 day 1. The CDR3 runs to 13 residues. V shed 2 bases, J shed 5 bases, and the junction held 2 bases outside the gene matches. Germline CDR1 SGHNT, CDR2 YYREEE (reference sequence). This receptor was obtained from an adult with an advanced solid tumor such as melanoma, head and neck, liver or kidney cancer. The rearrangement links TRBV5-4 to TRBJ2-7; the match to TRBD1 covers 9 bases. This sample comprised CD4+ or CD8+ T cells sorted from blood, obtained in a trial of the OX40 agonist ivuxolimab. Here the CDR3 DNA reads TGTGCCAGCAGCTTATGGACAGGGGACGAGCAGTACTTC. Translating it yields CASSLWTGDEQYF. Looking up the rest from reference TRBV5-4 and TRBJ2-7 gives the full variable domain: ETGVTQSPTHLIKTRGQQVTLRCSSQSGHNTVSWYQQALGQGPQFIFQYYREEENGRGNFPPRFSGLQFPNYSSELNVNALELDDSALYLCASSLWTGDEQYFGPGTRLTVT.